This entry concerns a single T cell receptor beta chain. Its antigen is unknown. This CDR3 is 18 amino acids long. Germline trimming cut 5 bases from V and 5 bases from J; bases unmatched to any gene: 20. Germline loops: CDR1 SEHNR, CDR2 FQNEAQ (reference sequence). The data originate from a study of cytomegalovirus exposure and HLA in healthy donors. Study conclusions and caveats: A few chains tied to CMV proved CMV antigen-specific in vitro.

PCR was performed using 60 Vbeta and 13 Jbeta primers. Profiling relied on immunoSEQ multiplex PCR, and the TCRdb table lists in-frame clones only, not all of them. The sample carries 150,000 to 200,000 clones, around 81% recorded once. The clonotype comes from a middle-aged man in good health and CMV-seronegative. Sequences were obtained from PBMCs. The chain recombines TRBV7-9 with TRBJ2-5; TRBD1 matches at 7 bases. The CDR3 coding sequence is TGTGCCAGCAGCCCCCGCCCGCGGACAGGATCCTCGAGGGAGACCCAGTACTTC. The encoded protein is CASSPRPRTGSSRETQYF.